This TCR beta chain was retrieved from a study of blood T cell repertoires in COVID-19 (dated by TCRdb to 2020 to 2022). Concerning the study at large: Samples from collaborators originated in the United States, Italy and Spain and spanned both the acute and convalescent phases of COVID-19. The repertoires were released in a freely available public database intended as a resource for research on the immune response to SARS-CoV-2. Where HLA class I and class II types were available, the types were taken from metadata supplied by the sample provider, not from assay-based typing. The samples were drawn from the first 160 participants of the ongoing ImmuneRACE study and from 950 to 1,500 subjects provided by 6 global collaborators. Nearly every sample came with metadata listing a de-identified subject ID, COVID-19 status, age in years and sex. Deeply sampled blood TCRbeta repertoires from subjects exposed to, actively infected with, or recovered from COVID-19 were included in the dataset. The material from the prospective study consisted of cDNA or gDNA derived from T cells, B-cell-depleted T cells, or PBMCs. Overall study results and their limits: How much clinical and demographic metadata was included differed by source and by participant, and the metadata was provided uncurated.

One collaborating source in Seattle enrolled patients during active infection and followed them longitudinally through the course of disease. The collaborating institutions used their own protocols to collect whole blood in K2EDTA tubes. Collaborator samples were shipped for TCRbeta analysis as frozen whole blood, isolated PBMCs, or DNA extracted from either sample type. The germline V gene (reference sequence) provides CDR1 MNHEY and CDR2 SMNVEV. V is trimmed back by 2 bases and J by 2 bases, and the junction contains 9 bases that no gene match accounts for. Including the terminal cysteine and phenylalanine, the CDR3 comprises 16 residues. Left in the record is the CDR3 DNA by itself, 48 bases read in frame from the first base. As to this clone: No antigen is known for it. Base qualities were left out, and no much larger clone turns up one base away.

TCRbeta CDR3 regions were amplified from genomic DNA using the immunoSEQ Assay, a bias-controlled multiplex PCR. The authors' pipeline ran thus. Nucleated cell counts per sample were estimated from amplification of reference gene primers within the assay. To quantify the absolute abundance of each unique TCRbeta CDR3 rearrangement, sequence reads were collapsed and filtered. For each sample, productive Simpson clonality was calculated as the square root of Simpson's diversity index across productive rearrangements. Held by TCRdb, this immuneACCESS table contains in-frame sequences only and omits some clones. Under half of the omission traces to an unresolved V gene where checked; the cause of the rest is unknown. V and J calls and clone size are given by that table; D and trimming were obtained from the DNA. The sample table contains under 200,000 clones; only one count was recorded for roughly 88% of them. The ten largest account for roughly 5% of the sample.

The sequence was collected from a young man with COVID-19, enrolled during active disease. Sequenced input: peripheral blood. The receptor chain draws on TRBV27 and TRBJ2-7, with TRBD1 matching 7 junction bases. CDR3 protein: CASSLSPTGQPYEQYF. The base sequence is TGTGCCAGCAGTTTAAGTCCGACAGGGCAACCCTACGAGCAGTACTTC.